This section outlines one T cell receptor beta chain sequence together with its context. This specimen belongs to a study of blood T cell repertoires in COVID-19. Across the whole study: The United States, Italy and Spain provided the acute and convalescent COVID-19 samples.

Trimming took 6 bases from V and 0 from J; bases not matched to a gene: 4. Germline V gene sequence: CDR1 LNHDA, CDR2 SQIVND (reference sequence). The CDR3 has 15 residues. Produced via immunoSEQ multiplex PCR; TCRdb's table is partial and in-frame only. Among more than 110,000 clones listed, less than 90% were seen once. Allocation to cohorts depended on clinical history reported by the participants. The sequence was collected from a man aged 35-49 years with acute COVID-19. Sequencing input: PBMCs or T cells enriched from blood (not recorded which). The V call is TRBV19, the J call TRBJ2-1; 8 nucleotides line up with TRBD1. CDR3 coding DNA: TGTGCCAGTAGGCCCGGGACAGGCTCCTACAATGAGCAGTTCTTC. This sequence encodes CASRPGTGSYNEQFF.